Included here is one T cell receptor beta chain sequence, with context. This clone was observed a handful of times. Its antigen is still unknown. Base qualities were left out, and no much larger clone turns up one base away. This same CDR3 is encoded by further DNA sequences in the sample. The cohort consisted of 666 healthy bone marrow donors. At the time of sampling, all cohort members were nominally healthy, though unrecorded immune exposures were likely present. The donor was CMV seronegative and was included in the group of 352 seronegative cohort members. Every donor gave a peripheral blood sample, and the peripheral blood mononuclear cells from that sample were used for TCR beta sequencing. The Qiagen DNeasy Blood Extraction Kit was used to extract genomic DNA from the blood cell samples. These data come from a study of cytomegalovirus exposure and HLA in healthy donors listed by TCRdb under 2017. The study in broad terms: An earlier analysis of roughly 610 of the donors reported 276 Gb of sequence data and about 120 million unique TCR beta sequences obtained from some 200 million T cells. An early release that covered more than 550 HLA-typed donors contained approximately 300 gigabases of sequencing data and 85 million to 100 million unique TCR sequences. Of the roughly 430 genotyped donors, approximately 83% fell in the genetic ancestry cluster associated with self-reported Caucasian donors. The study aimed to test whether cataloging public T cell receptors could reveal signatures of past pathogen exposure. The study used immunosequencing to profile the T cell repertoires of 600 to 850 subjects and linked those repertoires to cytomegalovirus serostatus. A separate validation cohort of roughly 120 different subjects was used in addition to the 666-subject first cohort. To predict cytomegalovirus infection status, the study combined high-throughput TCR immunosequencing, statistical association of individual TCRs with disease status, and machine learning. A later analysis re-analyzed previously published TCR beta repertoires from hundreds of donors and added high-resolution HLA genotyping to study TCR occurrence patterns. Rather than using new phenotypic data, the later analysis identified candidate immune exposures from TCR beta sequences and from how often those sequences occurred across donors. An earlier analysis of some 500 of the donors used high-throughput TCR beta sequencing to judge whether each TCR beta V gene segment behaved as functional or pseudogenic. Donor age, sex, ethnicity and CMV serostatus were compiled alongside the repertoire data. Genome-wide SNP genotypes for about 60% of the roughly 670 donors were used in a later genetic analysis, which treated that subset as a discovery cohort. Every discovery cohort repertoire had been produced on one sequencing platform. HLA typing covered class I and class II loci at four-digit resolution. Typing coverage differed by locus: A, B, C, DRB1 and DQB1 were typed in about 620-630 donors, DQA1 in 500 to 550, DPA1 in 600 to 610, and DPB1 in 400 to 480. A handful of DR-DQ haplotypes were handled as single units for association and clustering because linkage in the cohort was strong. Among some 410 genotyped donors of the cohort, an average of approximately 240,000 unique TCR beta nucleotide sequences were sequenced per donor, 15% to 20% of them non-productive. Findings and caveats that apply to the study as a whole: The cohort was sequenced for TCR beta chains only, and without alpha or paired-chain data the features that could be detected were limited. In an earlier analysis of 450 to 750 of the donors, most TCR beta V segments appeared in productive rearrangements about 87% or about 30% of the time, broadly matching IMGT annotations. Immune exposure information for the cohort was limited to CMV serostatus. Specific HLA alleles were associated with some 15,000 TCR beta sequences at a false discovery rate of 0.05 in a later analysis. In a later genetic analysis, fewer N-insertions in productive TCRs were reported among donors in an Asian-associated ancestry cluster than the roughly 700-donor mean. Some IMGT-functional V segments, including TRBV6-2 and TRBV6-3, could not be told apart with the 87-base-pair reads, so those segments were excluded. Strong co-occurrence of HLA alleles, especially DR and DQ, made assigning TCR associations to individual alleles difficult. Across donors, most TCR sequences were observed very rarely, whereas some public TCRs were present in many individuals. Several of the top co-occurrence clusters appeared to be linked to parvovirus B19, influenza, CMV and Epstein-Barr virus, according to a later analysis. A total of 164 TCR beta chains were listed by the study as associated with cytomegalovirus. In a later analysis, most CMV-associated TCR beta chains were found to appear HLA-restricted, with HLA associations seemingly driven largely by CMV exposure. According to the authors, the approach could potentially be generalized to other disease states and immunological phenotypes. Linkage disequilibrium might explain the correlated functional status among segregating V segments, but an unknown experimental factor could not be excluded. In vitro tests confirmed that a few of the cytomegalovirus-associated TCR beta chains recognize cytomegalovirus antigens. The earlier analysis of 587 of the donors excluded approximately 17 rarely observed V segments, including chromosome 9 orphons, because counts were too low. Sequencing depth was assumed to be roughly uniform across donors in the presence/absence analyses, though that assumption may not hold. In a later analysis, the rate of TCR association differed among HLA loci, with DRB1 alleles having the most associated TCRs and HLA-C alleles having the fewest. Because some donors lacked HLA typing at each locus, the association tests relied only on the typed subset. The classifier was reported to diagnose cytomegalovirus status with high specificity and sensitivity in both the original and validation cohorts. V-gene and J-gene trimming of TCR beta chains was associated with a missense DCLRE1C variant in a later genetic analysis, and the association was replicated in an independent cohort. A later analysis found that HLA-associated TCR beta chains were more clonally expanded and had lower generation probabilities than equally common non-associated chains. The sequencing pipeline was judged likely to have produced a cluster of highly shared sequence variants as a technical artifact. A further reported finding was that TCR beta sequences accurately predicted the HLA-A and HLA-B alleles for most subjects in the first cohort.

The CDR3 runs 13 residues from the cysteine to the phenylalanine. The sequence is cut down to CDR3 DNA, 39 bases in frame from base 1. V lost 0 bases and J lost 1 base; the stretch between them is 4 bases long. The germline V gene (reference sequence) specifies SGHNT as CDR1 and YYREEE as CDR2. Libraries were constructed by the immunoSEQ multiplex PCR assay. The multiplex PCR relied on a mix of 60 forward primers for TCR Vbeta segments and 13 reverse primers for TCR Jbeta segments. Amplification of the CDR3 region of rearranged TCR beta genes was performed with a multiplex PCR assay on genomic DNA. The amplified TCR beta libraries were sequenced on the Illumina HiSeq System as 87-base-pair reads. The original pipeline was this. Across the 670 or so repertoires, a later analysis counted tens of millions of unique TCR beta chains, some 11 million of which were shared by at least two donors. To remove PCR and sequencing errors, raw reads were error-corrected and collapsed into unique sequences using a nearest-neighbor algorithm that merged closely related sequences. Alignment of CDR3 sequences to IMGT reference sequences was used to assign V, D and J gene segments. For a sequence to be retained, at least a six-nucleotide match to both a V gene segment and a J gene segment was required. A rearrangement was called productive if the CDR3 had no stop codons and remained in frame with V and J, and every other rearrangement was called non-productive. Following IMGT convention, CDR3 was defined as the stretch from the second conserved V-encoded cysteine up to the conserved J-encoded phenylalanine. The earlier analysis of 500 to 600 of the donors excluded sequences that lacked an unambiguous match to a single V gene segment. In an earlier analysis of roughly 500 of the donors, V segments were called functional above 56.7% productive rearrangements and were called segregating when the between-donor standard deviation exceeded 5%. A statistical classification framework was built to diagnose cytomegalovirus status from the catalog of TCR beta chain sequences. In a later analysis, TCR nucleotide sequences were compared against IMGT/GENE-DB human TR gene sequences so that V and J genes could be assigned. The TCRdist pipeline was used in a later analysis to assign CDR3 sequences and most-parsimonious VDJ recombination scenarios. A later analysis defined each TCR beta chain by its CDR3 amino acid sequence plus V-gene family, and excluded reads lacking a unique V-gene family. To address suspected cross-contamination and a sequencing artifact, a later analysis removed over 500 highly shared, low-generation-probability nucleotide sequences. A later analysis calculated a clonal expansion index for each public chain from normalized within-repertoire ranks of inferred template counts. A later analysis computed generation probabilities with a VDJ recombination model fitted to out-of-frame rearrangements, and checked the results against IGoR. Hypergeometric tests were used in a later analysis to score TCR-TCR, TCR-HLA and TCR-CMV co-occurrence, with a repertoire-size bias correction applied to the TCR pairs. In a later analysis, false discovery rates were estimated by permuting HLA or CMV assignments 20 times. In a later analysis, co-occurring TCRs were grouped using DBSCAN, with TCRdist sequence similarity added in when clustering inside HLA-allele-positive subsets. Repertoires with fewer than 30,000 or more than 120,000 public chains were left out of co-occurrence clustering, as were about five repertoires with anomalous nucleotide sharing. The table comes from immuneACCESS by way of TCRdb, which keeps in-frame sequences with V and J called. Part of the clones is missing from these tables; in studies checked, under half for an unresolved V gene and the rest for unknown reasons. V and J calls and clone size are copied from that table; D and trimming were computed from the DNA. A total of approximately 88,000 clones appear in this sample, approximately 64% of them only once. More than 2.5% of the sample goes to the ten largest clones.

The sequencing input was PBMCs. The source of this sequence is a man between 60 and 75 years old in good health and CMV-seronegative. The sequence joins TRBV5-4 to TRBJ1-2; too little of a D gene remains to name it. The DNA sequence follows: TGTGCCAGCAGCTTGGACGGTAACTATGGCTACACCTTC. This yields the protein CASSLDGNYGYTF.